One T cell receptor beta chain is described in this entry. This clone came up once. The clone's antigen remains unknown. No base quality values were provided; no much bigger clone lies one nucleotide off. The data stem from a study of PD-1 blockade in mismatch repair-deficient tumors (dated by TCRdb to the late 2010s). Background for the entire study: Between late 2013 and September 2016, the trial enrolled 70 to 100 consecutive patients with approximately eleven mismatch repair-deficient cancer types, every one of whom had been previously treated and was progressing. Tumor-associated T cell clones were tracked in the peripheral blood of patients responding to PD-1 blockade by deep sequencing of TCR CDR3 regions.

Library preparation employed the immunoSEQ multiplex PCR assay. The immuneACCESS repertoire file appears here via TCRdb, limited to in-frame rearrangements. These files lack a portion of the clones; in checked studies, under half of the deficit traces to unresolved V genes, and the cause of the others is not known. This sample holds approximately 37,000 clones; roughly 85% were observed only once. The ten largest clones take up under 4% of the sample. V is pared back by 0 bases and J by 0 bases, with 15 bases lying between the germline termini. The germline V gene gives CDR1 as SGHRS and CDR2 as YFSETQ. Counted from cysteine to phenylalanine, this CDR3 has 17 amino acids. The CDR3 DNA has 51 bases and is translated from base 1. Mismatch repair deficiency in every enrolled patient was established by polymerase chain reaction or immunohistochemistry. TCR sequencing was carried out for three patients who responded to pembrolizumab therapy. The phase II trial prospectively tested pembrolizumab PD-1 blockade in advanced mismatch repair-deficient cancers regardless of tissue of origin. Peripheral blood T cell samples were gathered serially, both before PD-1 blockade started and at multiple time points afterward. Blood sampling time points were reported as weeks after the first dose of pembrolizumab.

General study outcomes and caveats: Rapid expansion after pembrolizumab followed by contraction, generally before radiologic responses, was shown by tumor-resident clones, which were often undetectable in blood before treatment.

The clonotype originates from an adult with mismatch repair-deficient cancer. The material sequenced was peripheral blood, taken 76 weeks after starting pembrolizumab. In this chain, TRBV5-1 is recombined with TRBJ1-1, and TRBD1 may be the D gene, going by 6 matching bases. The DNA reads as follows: TGCGCCAGCAGCTTGGAACAGGGAAGTAACATGAACACTGAAGCTTTCTTT. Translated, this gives CASSLEQGSNMNTEAFF. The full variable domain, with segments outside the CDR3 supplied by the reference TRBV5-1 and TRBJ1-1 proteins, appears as KAGVTQTPRYLIKTRGQQVTLSCSPISGHRSVSWYQQTPGQGLQFLFEYFSETQRNKGNFPGRFSGRQFSNSRSEMNVSTLELGDSALYLCASSLEQGSNMNTEAFFGQGTRLTVV.